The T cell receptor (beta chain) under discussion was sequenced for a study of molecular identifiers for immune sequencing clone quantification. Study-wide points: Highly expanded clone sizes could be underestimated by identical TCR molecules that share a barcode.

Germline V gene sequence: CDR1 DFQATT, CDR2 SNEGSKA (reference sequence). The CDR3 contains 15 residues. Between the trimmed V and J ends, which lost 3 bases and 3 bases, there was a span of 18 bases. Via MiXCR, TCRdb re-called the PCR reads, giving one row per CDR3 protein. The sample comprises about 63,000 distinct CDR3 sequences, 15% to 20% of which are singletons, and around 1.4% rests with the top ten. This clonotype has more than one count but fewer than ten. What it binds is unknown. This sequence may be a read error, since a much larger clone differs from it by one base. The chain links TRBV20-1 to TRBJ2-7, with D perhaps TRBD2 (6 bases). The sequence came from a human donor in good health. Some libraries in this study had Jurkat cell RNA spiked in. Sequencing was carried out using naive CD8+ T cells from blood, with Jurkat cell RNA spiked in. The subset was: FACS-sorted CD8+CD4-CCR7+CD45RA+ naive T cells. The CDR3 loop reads CSASKPASEIYEQYF. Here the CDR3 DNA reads TGCAGTGCTAGTAAGCCGGCTAGCGAGATCTACGAGCAGTACTTC.